Shown below are 21 T cell receptor beta chains from a single sample sequenced in a study of shared clonotypes between healthy human individuals. Using immunoSEQ multiplex PCR, the repertoire was profiled, and TCRdb retains in-frame clones only, with some absent. Among about 680,000 clones listed, more than 70% were seen once. Sequencing was performed on memory CD4+ T cells sorted from blood. Subset denoted: CD45RA-negative fraction. All receptors come from a woman in her 30s in good health.

The rearrangement joins TRBV18 to TRBJ1-3; TRBD1 aligns across 7 bases. This CDR3 comprises 16 residues. Looked up from germline, CDR1 is KGHSH and CDR2 is LQKENI. J gave up 3 bases and V 2 bases, and 7 bases lay outside the gene matches. CDR3 residues: CASSPSNRGFGNTIYF. The DNA of the CDR3 is TGTGCCAGCTCACCATCAAACAGGGGATTTGGAAACACCATATATTTT.

There are a few counts of this clone. The DNA of the CDR3 is TGTGCCAGCAGCCGCAGGACGGACAATGAGCAGTTCTTC. Residues: CASSRRTDNEQFF. The J gene is TRBJ2-1, the V gene TRBV7-2; D gene ambiguous. With 5 bases removed from V and 5 bases from J, the gap between germline ends came to 10 bases. Germline CDR1 reads SGHTA; CDR2 reads FQGNSA. The CDR3 extends over 13 amino acids.

This chain uses TRBV7-9 with TRBJ1-4; the D is unclear. V lost 2 bases, J lost 5 bases, and 6 bases lay in between. The germline gives CDR1 SEHNR, CDR2 FQNEAQ (reference sequence). The CDR3 totals 13 residues. The CDR3 sequence: CASSLPPNEKLFF. The CDR3 nucleotides read TGTGCCAGCAGCTTACCACCGAATGAAAAACTGTTTTTT.

The chain links TRBV21-1 to TRBJ2-7; the table gives TRBD1 as D, unverified against the DNA. TRBV21-1 is reported as a pseudogene. The CDR3 consists of 13 residues. The CDR3 protein is CASKRTELYEQYF. CDR3 nucleotide sequence: TGTGCCAGCAAACGGACAGAACTTTACGAGCAGTACTTC.

In regard to this clone: Other DNA sequences in this specimen translate into the identical CDR3. This chain connects TRBV5-1 to TRBJ1-5; 9 bases line up with TRBD1. The CDR3 covers 15 residues. The ends lost 4 bases at V and 3 bases at J; junction bases unmatched: 5. The germline gives CDR1 SGHRS, CDR2 YFSETQ. CDR3 region: CASSPGDRDNQPQHF. In DNA, the CDR3 is TGCGCCAGCAGCCCGGGGGACAGGGACAATCAGCCCCAGCATTTT.

The rearrangement joins TRBV5-1 to TRBJ1-1, with D unclear. The CDR3 has 14 amino acids. V lost 1 base and J 2 bases, leaving 9 bases between the germline ends. Germline CDR1 and CDR2: SGHRS and YFSETQ. For the CDR3, the DNA is TGCGCCAGCAGCTTGTTTGCAGAAAACACTGAAGCTTTCTTT. It specifies CASSLFAENTEAFF.

The CDR3 DNA reads TGTGCCAGCAGCCACGAAGAGCGGGAGAAGGGCAAGGAGACCCAGTACTTC. It specifies CASSHEEREKGKETQYF. V and J are TRBV7-6 and TRBJ2-5; 8 nucleotides agree with TRBD2. The trim removed 5 bases at V and 5 bases at J, leaving 16 bases unmatched. CDR3 length: 17 residues. In germline, CDR1 is SGHVS, CDR2 FNYEAQ.

This chain uses TRBV28 with TRBJ1-2, with D perhaps TRBD1 (6 bases). CDR1 MDHEN and CDR2 SYDVKM come from the germline V gene. The CDR3 is 13 amino acids. Trimming took off 3 bases at V and 6 bases at J, with 11 bases between the two ends. The DNA for the CDR3 is TGTGCCAGCAGTTTGGATGAGGGGGATGGCTACACCTTC. This sequence encodes CASSLDEGDGYTF.

The CDR3 nucleotides read TGCGCCAGCAGCCCCGCCTGGGGTGAGCAGTACTTC. Translation: CASSPAWGEQYF. This chain joins TRBV5-1 and TRBJ2-7; D ambiguous. CDR3 size: 12 residues. Germline assignment: CDR1 SGHRS and CDR2 YFSETQ. V lost 4 bases and J 7 bases, leaving 12 bases between the germline ends.

The chain is built from TRBV15 and TRBJ2-7, with 12 bases aligning to TRBD2. The V gene's germline CDR1 is LNHNV and CDR2 YYDKDF (reference sequence). V dropped 0 bases and J dropped 5; count of bases not matched to a gene: 11. The CDR3 spans 18 residues. The CDR3 is CATSRDVLAGGLGHEQYF. Written as DNA, the CDR3 is TGTGCCACCAGCAGAGATGTCCTAGCGGGAGGGCTGGGCCACGAGCAGTACTTC.

This chain joins TRBV2 and TRBJ1-4; TRBD1 is a possible D gene (6 bases). The CDR3 runs to 14 residues. V lost 1 base, J lost 5 bases, and 8 bases lay in between. Germline CDR1 and CDR2: SNHLY and FYNNEI. The CDR3 nucleotides are TGTGCCAGCAGTGAAGGTCAGGGGAATGAAAAACTGTTTTTT. The encoded protein is CASSEGQGNEKLFF. The full variable domain, rest sourced from reference TRBV2 and TRBJ1-4, is EPEVTQTPSHQVTQMGQEVILRCVPISNHLYFYWYRQILGQKVEFLVSFYNNEISEKSEIFDDQFSVERPDGSNFTLKIRSTKLEDSAMYFCASSEGQGNEKLFFGSGTQLSVL.

This clone has only a few counts. A much larger clone differs by one base, so this may be a read error. This rearrangement joins TRBV6-6 to TRBJ1-5, with a possible D match to TRBD1 (6 bases). V was pared by 6 bases and J by 0 bases, with 12 bases between. The germline V gene has CDR1 MNHNY and CDR2 SVGAGI (reference sequence). The CDR3 has 15 amino acids. The chain's CDR3 is CASSPDSYSNQPQHF. In nucleotides, the CDR3 is TGTGCCAGCAGCCCGGACAGTTATAGCAATCAGCCCCAGCATTTT.

CDR3 sequence (DNA): TGTGCCAGCAGCCGAGGACTCATGAACACTGAAGCTTTCTTT. Its protein is CASSRGLMNTEAFF. This rearrangement joins TRBV5-4 to TRBJ1-1; D is undetermined. There are 14 residues in the CDR3. Germline-derived CDR1 and CDR2 are SGHNT and YYREEE (reference sequence). Deletions cut 4 bases from V and 0 bases from J, with 10 bases between.

CDR3 nucleotide sequence: TGCGCCAGCAGCCTACTAGGACAGGGTATCACTGAAGCTTTCTTT. Its translation is CASSLLGQGITEAFF. This sequence joins TRBV5-1 and TRBJ1-1; 8 bases are a match to TRBD1. J lost 4 bases, V lost 4 bases, and 9 bases had no gene match. Germline V gene sequence: CDR1 SGHRS, CDR2 YFSETQ. CDR3 size: 15 residues.

In its sample, this clone was seen many times. This sequence joins TRBV15 and TRBJ2-1; 9 nucleotides match TRBD2. The germline CDR1 and CDR2 sequences are LNHNV and YYDKDF (reference sequence). The CDR3 is 16 residues long. Trimming at V came to 1 base and at J to 7 bases, leaving 8 bases not matched to a gene. The CDR3 sequence: CATSRGGSGSQNEQFF. In DNA form, the CDR3 reads TGTGCCACCAGCAGAGGGGGTAGCGGGAGTCAGAATGAGCAGTTCTTC. Full variable domain (rest looked up from reference TRBV15 and TRBJ2-1): DAMVIQNPRYQVTQFGKPVTLSCSQTLNHNVMYWYQQKSSQAPKLLFHYYDKDFNNEADTPDNFQSRRPNTSFCFLDIRSPGLGDTAMYLCATSRGGSGSQNEQFFGPGTRLTVL.

This clone showed up many times. The V and J genes are TRBV5-1 and TRBJ2-4; D gene uncertain. The V gene's germline CDR1 is SGHRS and CDR2 YFSETQ. Between the trimmed V and J ends, which lost 4 bases and 6 bases, there was a span of 11 bases. The length of the CDR3 is 13 residues. The CDR3, as DNA: TGCGCCAGCAGCACTGGACCGCCAAACATTCAGTACTTC. Translated: CASSTGPPNIQYF.

The genes are TRBV19 and TRBJ1-5; 7 bases agree with TRBD1. The germline gives CDR1 LNHDA, CDR2 SQIVND (reference sequence). V shed 4 bases, J shed 6 bases, and the junction held 15 bases outside the gene matches. The CDR3 is 17 residues long. Here the CDR3 DNA reads TGTGCCAGTAGTACTAGGACAGGTCGCCCAAAAGGTCAGCCCCAGCATTTT. Its protein product is CASSTRTGRPKGQPQHF.

The V and J genes are TRBV6-6 and TRBJ2-3, with 11 bases matching TRBD2. With V trimmed by 6 bases and J by 5 bases, 7 bases remained unmatched. Germline CDR1 is MNHNY and CDR2 is SVGAGI (reference sequence). The length of the CDR3 is 15 residues. The CDR3 here is CASSPLAGAGDTQYF. The CDR3 coding sequence is TGTGCCAGCAGCCCACTAGCGGGAGCAGGAGATACGCAGTATTTT.

Here the CDR3 DNA reads TGTGCCAGTGGTTTGGGCGGGGTCCAGCCCCAGCATTTT. This sequence encodes CASGLGGVQPQHF. V is TRBV19 and J is TRBJ1-5; D is undetermined. Germline V gene data show CDR1 as LNHDA and CDR2 as SQIVND (reference sequence). Trimming took off 8 bases at V and 7 bases at J, with 15 bases between the two ends. This CDR3 spans 13 amino acids.

The chain joins TRBV14 to TRBJ2-1; D is possibly TRBD1 (7 bases). The length of the CDR3 is 16 residues. Trimming removed 2 bases from V and 4 bases from J, with 15 bases in between. Germline assignment: CDR1 SGHDN and CDR2 FVKESK. The CDR3 protein is CASSQSGGTAYNEQFF. CDR3 in DNA: TGTGCCAGCAGCCAAAGCGGCGGGACAGCTTACAATGAGCAGTTCTTC.

The rearrangement uses TRBV4-2 and TRBJ2-3; the match to TRBD1 covers 7 bases. Germline lookup yields CDR1 LGHNA and CDR2 YNFKEQ. Unmatched junction bases numbered 10, after V lost 3 bases and J lost 4 bases. This CDR3 spans 16 amino acids. The CDR3 region has the DNA TGTGCCAGCAGCCACGGGACAGCCACCCCGGCAGATACGCAGTATTTT. This encodes CASSHGTATPADTQYF.